This T cell receptor (beta chain) was sequenced during a study of Ad26.COV2.S vaccination and SARS-CoV-2 variants. This CDR3 region has 13 residues. The germline V gene encodes CDR1 MNHEY and CDR2 SMNVEV (reference sequence). V was trimmed by 4 bases and J by 1 base, leaving 7 bases between them. Clones were sequenced by immunoSEQ multiplex PCR, and TCRdb holds only the in-frame ones, with some missing. The sample holds about 440,000 clones, 90% seen once. Treatment specified: some 20 received Ad26.COV2.S at low or high dose, single or two shots; several received placebo; per-sample allocation not given. Material that was analyzed had been drawn on day 63 after the first vaccine or placebo injection. Donor was an adult aged 18-55 years in Boston.

The genes are TRBV27 and TRBJ1-1; D call uncertain. The TCR sequence derives from a person between 18 and 65 years old who received the Ad26.COV2.S COVID-19 vaccine or a placebo. This material consisted of peripheral blood, taken in a trial of Ad26.COV2.S vaccine versus placebo. Here the CDR3 reads CASSWYRNTEAFF. CDR3 bases: TGTGCCAGCAGTTGGTACAGGAACACTGAAGCTTTCTTT.